A single sample gave rise to the 23 T cell receptor beta chains below, sequenced in a study of T cells after yellow fever vaccination. Each CDR3 protein is one row after TCRdb ran MiXCR on the 5' RACE reads. Of 620,000 or so distinct CDR3 sequences in the sample, more than 9% were seen once. Material: PBMCs, obtained on the day of the yellow fever booster vaccination. These receptor sequences come from a man aged 25 to 40 who received the YFV17D yellow fever vaccine.

This clonotype was seen repeatedly, ten times or more. V is TRBV27 and J is TRBJ1-1; TRBD1 aligns across 9 bases. Germline V gene sequence: CDR1 MNHEY, CDR2 SMNVEV (reference sequence). V lost 5 bases and J lost 3; bases outside the gene matches: 1. This CDR3 is 13 amino acids long. CDR3 sequence: CASSRDRDTEAFF. CDR3 DNA: TGTGCCAGCAGTCGGGACAGGGACACTGAAGCTTTCTTT.

The rearrangement links TRBV20-1 to TRBJ2-5; 10 positions agree with TRBD2. Per germline, CDR1 DFQATT and CDR2 SNEGSKA (reference sequence). This CDR3 contains 16 residues. After removal of 6 bases from V and 2 bases from J, the junction contained 12 bases not matched to a gene. The CDR3 sequence is CSASPQLAGIQETQYF. The CDR3 region has the DNA TGCAGTGCCTCCCCCCAACTAGCGGGGATACAAGAGACCCAGTACTTC.

This clonotype was detected only a few times. The rearrangement joins TRBV20-1 to TRBJ2-7; tentatively, D is TRBD2 (6 bases). Trimming removed 5 bases from V and 2 bases from J, with 10 bases in between. The CDR3 consists of 12 residues. Germline CDR1 is DFQATT and CDR2 is SNEGSKA (reference sequence). The CDR3 here is CSARGSTYEQYF. For the CDR3, the DNA is TGCAGTGCTCGGGGGTCAACCTACGAGCAGTACTTC.

This clonotype was detected a few times. The V gene is TRBV15, the J gene TRBJ2-5, with D uncertain. Germline lookup yields CDR1 LNHNV and CDR2 YYDKDF (reference sequence). The CDR3 is made up of 14 amino acids. Trimming removed 2 bases from V and 4 bases from J, with 11 bases in between. This CDR3 reads CATSRYKTLETQYF. CDR3 in DNA: TGTGCCACCAGCAGATACAAGACACTAGAGACCCAGTACTTC.

With regard to this clonotype: The germline gene is not matched at one end of the junction; a read error may be the cause. The rearrangement links TRBV7-9 to TRBJ2-1; 16 bases are shared with TRBD2. The CDR3 covers 13 residues. Per germline, CDR1 SEHNR and CDR2 FQNEAQ (reference sequence). This chain's CDR3 is CASSLGLAGGLGF. The DNA of the CDR3 is TGTGCCAGCAGCTTGGGACTAGCGGGAGGGCTTGGATTC.

In this sample, this clonotype turned up many times. The V and J genes are TRBV24-1 and TRBJ2-1; D remains ambiguous. The V gene's germline CDR1 is KGHDR and CDR2 SFDVKD. The V gene lost 4 bases and the J gene lost 3 bases, with 6 bases spanning the gap. The CDR3 loop spans 13 amino acids. CDR3 bases: TGTGCCACCAGTGAAGCTAACTACAATGAGCAGTTCTTC. Protein product: CATSEANYNEQFF.

This chain connects TRBV20-1 to TRBJ2-7; D remains ambiguous. CDR3 length: 13 residues. The germline gives CDR1 DFQATT, CDR2 SNEGSKA (reference sequence). The ends were cut back, 3 bases at V and 0 bases at J, with 9 bases in the middle. CDR3 sequence reads: CSARAFSSYEQYF. The CDR3 nucleotides read TGCAGTGCTAGGGCGTTTAGCTCCTACGAGCAGTACTTC.

This clonotype has a single count. The V call is TRBV24-1, the J call TRBJ2-1; D might be TRBD2 (6 bases). The V end lost 3 bases, the J end lost 6 bases, and 11 bases lay between the germline ends. The CDR3 length is 14 residues. Germline CDR1 reads KGHDR; CDR2 reads SFDVKD. CDR3: CATSDETSANEQFF. In nucleotides, the CDR3 is TGTGCCACCAGTGATGAGACTAGTGCCAATGAGCAGTTCTTC.

This clonotype occurred a few times. This chain uses TRBV20-1 with TRBJ2-7, with D possibly TRBD1 on 5 matching bases. The CDR3 has 13 amino acids. CDR1 and CDR2 (germline): DFQATT, SNEGSKA (reference sequence). V lost 3 bases and J lost 7, with 16 bases in between. CDR3 sequence (DNA): TGCAGTGCTAGGGGGCCCCGCCGTTGGGAGCAGTACTTC. Translated, it gives CSARGPRRWEQYF.

This clonotype was seen ten or more times. This chain uses TRBV6-2 or TRBV6-3 with TRBJ2-7, with 7 positions matching TRBD2. With V trimmed by 2 bases and J by 11 bases, 12 bases remained unmatched. Germline CDR1 reads MNHEY; CDR2 reads SVGEGT. This CDR3 region has 14 residues. DNA of the CDR3: TGTGCCAGCAGTTACCAGGGACTAACCCGGGCGGAGTACTTC. Protein sequence: CASSYQGLTRAEYF.

Many counts were recorded for this clonotype. The J gene is TRBJ2-3, the V gene TRBV27; no reliable D call. V lost 4 bases and J 4 bases, leaving 9 bases between the germline ends. The CDR3 covers 13 residues. Germline loops: CDR1 MNHEY, CDR2 SMNVEV (reference sequence). The CDR3 loop reads CASSSRVADTQYF. The CDR3 DNA sequence: TGTGCCAGCAGTTCCCGGGTAGCAGATACGCAGTATTTT.

This chain connects TRBV20-1 to TRBJ2-7, with 9 bases aligning to TRBD1. The germline V gene encodes CDR1 DFQATT and CDR2 SNEGSKA (reference sequence). The CDR3 loop spans 14 amino acids. CDR3 in amino acids: CSATGTGNSYEQYF. The CDR3 region has the DNA TGCAGCGCGACCGGGACAGGGAATTCCTACGAGCAGTACTTC.

This clonotype has at least ten counts. V gene TRBV3-1 combines with J gene TRBJ2-7; TRBD2 agrees at 8 bases. Trimming took 0 bases from V and 4 from J; bases not matched to a gene: 2. The germline V gene encodes CDR1 LGHDT and CDR2 YNNKEL (reference sequence). The CDR3 loop spans 14 amino acids. Written as DNA, the CDR3 is TGTGCCAGCAGCCAAGAAGCGGGAGTTTACGAGCAGTACTTC. Its translation is CASSQEAGVYEQYF.

This clonotype was observed at least ten times. The chain recombines TRBV12-3 or TRBV12-4 with TRBJ2-3; TRBD2 aligns across 7 bases. With V trimmed by 10 bases and J by 2 bases, 6 bases remained unmatched. CDR3 length equals 13 residues. The CDR3 DNA reads TGTGCCACCAGGACTAGATACACAGATACGCAGTATTTT. This gives the protein CATRTRYTDTQYF.

This clonotype was detected a few times. The chain links TRBV7-9 to TRBJ2-7; 9 bases map to TRBD2. The CDR3 is 16 amino acids. V lost 1 base to trimming and J lost 6 bases; unmatched junction nucleotides: 10. Germline CDR1 reads SEHNR; CDR2 reads FQNEAQ (reference sequence). The CDR3 loop reads CASSLGGLAGLVEQYF. CDR3 DNA sequence: TGTGCCAGCAGCTTAGGGGGACTAGCAGGGCTAGTCGAGCAGTACTTC.

The V call is TRBV6-2 or TRBV6-3, the J call TRBJ2-7; 7 nucleotides agree with TRBD1. Trimming took 7 bases from V and 5 from J; bases not matched to a gene: 11. The CDR3 loop spans 14 amino acids. Germline CDR1 MNHEY, CDR2 SVGEGT. The CDR3, as DNA: TGTGCCAGCAAACCGGGACAGACGACCCACGAGCAGTACTTC. Translating it yields CASKPGQTTHEQYF.

The V gene is TRBV5-4, the J gene TRBJ1-6; D gene uncertain. V was trimmed by 2 bases and J by 10 bases, leaving 16 bases between them. Germline assignment: CDR1 SGHNT and CDR2 YYREEE (reference sequence). This CDR3 comprises 15 residues. The CDR3 protein is CASSLGNGPTSPLHF. Here the CDR3 DNA reads TGTGCCAGCAGCTTAGGAAACGGGCCCACCTCACCCCTCCACTTT.

This clonotype was found a few times. This chain joins TRBV5-6 and TRBJ1-2; TRBD1 agrees at 10 bases. Trimming removed 3 bases from V and 5 bases from J; junction bases left unmatched: 13. The CDR3 consists of 17 residues. CDR1 and CDR2 (germline): SGHDT, YYEEEE. The chain's CDR3 is CASSSQSGTGAPYGYTF. The CDR3, as DNA: TGTGCCAGCAGCTCACAATCCGGGACAGGGGCGCCGTATGGCTACACCTTC.

V usage is TRBV20-1 and J usage is TRBJ2-1, with TRBD1 identical over 9 bases. V trimming: 3 bases; J trimming: 3 bases; junction bases outside the gene matches: 6. The CDR3 is made up of 15 amino acids. Germline lookup yields CDR1 DFQATT and CDR2 SNEGSKA (reference sequence). The DNA of the CDR3 is TGCAGTGCTAGCCAAGGGGACAGGGTCTACAATGAGCAGTTCTTC. Residues: CSASQGDRVYNEQFF.

The V call is TRBV29-1, the J call TRBJ2-1; 13 bases line up with TRBD2. This CDR3 is 14 amino acids long. The V gene end was trimmed by 6 bases and the J gene end by 6 bases; junction bases not matched to a gene: 5. Germline values: CDR1 SQVTM, CDR2 ANQGSEA. This CDR3 is CSVGLAGVVNEQFF. For the CDR3, the DNA is TGCAGCGTCGGACTAGCGGGAGTGGTCAATGAGCAGTTCTTC.

There are many counts of this clonotype. The rearrangement uses TRBV12-3 or TRBV12-4 and TRBJ2-2; TRBD1 aligns across 11 bases. Trimming at V came to 7 bases and at J to 6 bases, leaving 10 bases not matched to a gene. The CDR3 is 16 amino acids. DNA for the CDR3: TGTGCCAGCACCAAATGGGGGGGACAGGGGGCCGGGGAGCTGTTTTTT. Protein: CASTKWGGQGAGELFF.

The rearrangement uses TRBV6-6 and TRBJ1-5, with TRBD1 matching 8 bases. The length of the CDR3 is 13 residues. Germline V gene data show CDR1 as MNHNY and CDR2 as SVGAGI (reference sequence). V gave up 10 bases and J gave up 7 bases; unmatched junction bases: 9. The CDR3, as DNA: TGTGCCAAACCTGACAGGGGTAGACAGCCCCAGCATTTT. It encodes CAKPDRGRQPQHF.

This clonotype was seen only a few times. This chain joins TRBV27 and TRBJ1-1; D not certain. The V end was cut by 10 bases, the J end by 5 bases, with 11 bases between. The CDR3 totals 11 residues. CDR1 is MNHEY and CDR2 is SMNVEV in the germline V gene (reference sequence). In DNA, the CDR3 is TGTGCCACCCAAAGTCCAACTGAAGCTTTCTTT. Protein product: CATQSPTEAFF.